This T cell receptor (beta chain) originates from a study of T cell responses to AZD1222 COVID-19 vaccine. This clone was seen a single time. Germline V lookup: CDR1 SGHRS, CDR2 YFSETQ. The V end lost 0 bases, the J end lost 3 bases, and 9 bases lay between the germline ends. There are 15 residues in the CDR3. Only in-frame clones appear in the TCRdb table, and some are missing; sequencing was by immunoSEQ multiplex PCR. The sample includes more than 150,000 clones, roughly 90% seen only once; the top ten take around 4%. V usage is TRBV5-1 and J usage is TRBJ1-4; tentatively, D is TRBD1 (5 bases). This receptor was identified in an adult in good health. Sequencing used peripheral blood, obtained on day 0 of AZD1222 vaccination. CDR3 nucleotide sequence: TGCGCCAGCAGCTTGGACAGGCCCCCTAATGAAAAACTGTTTTTT. Its protein is CASSLDRPPNEKLFF.